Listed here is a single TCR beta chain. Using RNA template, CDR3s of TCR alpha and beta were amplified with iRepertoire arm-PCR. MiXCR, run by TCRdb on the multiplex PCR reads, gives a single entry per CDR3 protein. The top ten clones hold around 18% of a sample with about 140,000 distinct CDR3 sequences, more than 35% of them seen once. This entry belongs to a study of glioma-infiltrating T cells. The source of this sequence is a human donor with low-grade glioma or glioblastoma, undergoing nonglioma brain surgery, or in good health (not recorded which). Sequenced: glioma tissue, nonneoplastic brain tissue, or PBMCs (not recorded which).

Here the CDR3 DNA reads TGTGCCAGCAGCTTGGCCGTAGTTATATTAAAGGGCGAGCAGTACTTC. Its translation is CASSLAVVILKGEQYF. This chain links TRBV5-8 with TRBJ2-7; D unresolved. Trimming took 0 bases from V and 6 from J, leaving 19 bases between them. The CDR3 consists of 16 residues. CDR1 and CDR2 from the germline V gene are SGHTS and YDEGEE.